The 3 T cell receptor beta chains below were found in one sample sequenced in a study of CD4 T cell repertoires in COVID-19. The repertoire was sequenced with immunoSEQ multiplex PCR; TCRdb's copy has only in-frame clones and lacks some. In the table there are about 75,000 clones, 83% of which are singletons. The sequenced sample was CD4+ T cells from peripheral blood, obtained after recovery from COVID-19. Receptors were obtained from a human donor who had COVID-19.

The rearrangement links TRBV5-6 to TRBJ1-2; D gene uncertain. The CDR3 consists of 15 residues. Looked up from germline, CDR1 is SGHDT and CDR2 is YYEEEE. The V end was cut by 4 bases, the J end by 7 bases, with 20 bases between. In DNA, the CDR3 is TGTGCCAGCAGCGGCCGGGGAAAATGGATCGGTGGCTACACCTTC. This codes for CASSGRGKWIGGYTF.

This chain joins TRBV7-9 and TRBJ1-2, with D unclear. Between the trimmed V and J ends, which lost 1 base and 3 bases, there was a span of 9 bases. The length of the CDR3 is 14 residues. The germline CDR1 and CDR2 sequences are SEHNR and FQNEAQ (reference sequence). The CDR3 loop reads CASSLGGRYYGYTF. The CDR3 coding sequence is TGTGCCAGCAGCTTAGGCGGCCGATACTATGGCTACACCTTC. Full variable domain (remainder filled in from reference TRBV7-9 and TRBJ1-2): DTGVSQNPRHKITKRGQNVTFRCDPISEHNRLYWYRQTLGQGPEFLTYFQNEAQLEKSRLLSDRFSAERPKGSFSTLEIQRTEQGDSAMYLCASSLGGRYYGYTFGSGTRLTVV.

The chain is built from TRBV4-1 and TRBJ2-1; perhaps D is TRBD1 or TRBD2 (5 bases each). Per germline, CDR1 MGHRA and CDR2 YSYEKL. The CDR3 consists of 17 residues. V was clipped by 3 bases and J by 0 bases, with 15 bases between them. CDR3 in amino acids: CASSQGVIFSSYNEQFF. The CDR3 nucleotides are TGCGCCAGCAGCCAGGGGGTGATTTTCAGCTCCTACAATGAGCAGTTCTTC.